This T cell receptor beta chain was documented in a study of cytomegalovirus exposure and HLA in healthy donors. Whole-study results and caveats: Within an earlier analysis, most TCR beta V segments proved productive either about 87% or about 30% of the time. With later analysis, a missense DCLRE1C variant became linked to TCR beta V- and J-gene trimming. An ancestry cluster, one associated with Asian ancestry, reportedly showed fewer N-insertions than the approximately 670-donor mean in a later analysis.

This clone showed up many times. No antigen is known for it. PCR involved 60 Vbeta and 13 Jbeta primers. Libraries were prepared by immunoSEQ multiplex PCR; TCRdb keeps only in-frame clonotypes and omits some of them. The table records some 120,000 clones, around two thirds of them present only once. In germline, CDR1 is SGDLS, CDR2 YYNGEE. The CDR3 is made up of 12 amino acids. The V end lost 3 bases, the J end lost 4 bases, and 4 bases lay between the germline ends. The chain links TRBV9 to TRBJ2-2; no clear D gene. This sequence was found in a middle-aged woman in good health and CMV-seropositive. Sequenced sample: PBMCs. As DNA, the CDR3 is TGTGCCAGCAGCGCCGTCACCGGGGAGCTGTTTTTT. This codes for CASSAVTGELFF.